These T cell receptor beta chains were read from a single sample in a study of shared clonotypes between healthy human individuals. TCRdb keeps only in-frame clones here, not all; method: immunoSEQ multiplex PCR. Among 950,000 to 1,200,000 clones, about 72% were seen once, and the ten largest hold almost 0.9%. Source material: memory CD4+ T cells from PBMCs. The receptors were gathered from a man aged 18 to 29 in good health. Some clones in this sample may be carry-over from other donors' samples. Both conserved end residues are part of each CDR3. D genes are given only for firm matches.

V: TRBV2; D: TRBD2; CDR3: CASSWASGTEFNEQFF
V: TRBV27; D: TRBD2; CDR3: CASSLFKSGLAGVDAQYF
V: TRBV11-3; D: .; CDR3: CASSPSRRAETQYF
V: TRBV6-1; D: .; CDR3: CASSVAFTDTQYF
V: TRBV5-1; D: .; CDR3: CASSPGTGQETQYF
V: TRBV7-2; D: TRBD2; CDR3: CASRWGLAGSNTGELFF
V: TRBV2; D: .; CDR3: CASREGHYEQYF
V: TRBV5-1; D: .; CDR3: CASSLSGQSYGYTF
V: TRBV30; D: TRBD1; CDR3: CAWTGGYNEQFF
V: TRBV15; D: .; CDR3: CATSSRLRTSNQPQHF
V: TRBV2; D: .; CDR3: CASRKETAYEQYF
V: TRBV18; D: .; CDR3: CASSGDSLQTQYF
V: TRBV15; D: .; CDR3: CATSREQGSSYEQYF
V: TRBV6-4; D: TRBD2; CDR3: CASRRLAGSEEQYF
V: TRBV30; D: TRBD1; CDR3: CAWRGPGTGGRFLYGYTF
V: TRBV6-1; D: .; CDR3: CASSDNGLGGQFF
V: TRBV28; D: .; CDR3: CAINRVPYGYTF
V: TRBV2; D: TRBD1; CDR3: CASRLGQGYGAFF
V: TRBV6-1; D: .; CDR3: CASTPYGNTEAFF
V: TRBV5-4; D: .; CDR3: CASSLGISGTSYEQYF
V: TRBV7-3; D: TRBD1; CDR3: CASSCPQGVCNQPQHF
V: TRBV28; D: .; CDR3: CASSRRTMNTEAFF
V: TRBV5-3; D: .; CDR3: CARSPTGPNYGYTF
V: TRBV5-4; D: .; CDR3: CASSSLRGDTEAFF
V: TRBV27; D: .; CDR3: CAGGQPYEQYF
V: TRBV18; D: TRBD1; CDR3: CASSPQGTVRGEQYF
V: TRBV9; D: TRBD2; CDR3: CASSVAGGLTSRTQYF
V: TRBV4-2; D: TRBD2; CDR3: CASSQIAGEYTGELFF
V: TRBV7-9; D: TRBD1; CDR3: CASSPRQGGNSPLHF
V: TRBV28; D: .; CDR3: CASSLSGSGQPQHF
V: TRBV6-5; D: .; CDR3: CASSYSNRQGEQYF
V: TRBV6-1; D: .; CDR3: CATGRAFDYGYTF
V: TRBV15; D: TRBD1; CDR3: CATSRPRQGIVKLFF
V: TRBV10-1; D: .; CDR3: CALHTWGGQGVYEQYF
V: TRBV5-4; D: TRBD1; CDR3: CASSSGGQAYGYTF
V: TRBV5-5; D: TRBD1; CDR3: CASSMTGGSYEQYF
V: TRBV18; D: .; CDR3: CASSPPGLTTTGELFF
V: TRBV29-1; D: .; CDR3: CSVSTSGEQYF
V: TRBV7-9; D: TRBD2; CDR3: CASRFAGANTGELFF
V: TRBV28; D: .; CDR3: CASHQGFNTGELFF
V: TRBV9; D: .; CDR3: CASSVVVGDEQYF
V: TRBV14; D: .; CDR3: CASSQGRNTGELFF
V: TRBV9; D: TRBD2; CDR3: CASSVGPAGGVETQYF
V: TRBV7-2; D: .; CDR3: CASSLTDRYNEQFF
V: TRBV7-3; D: TRBD1; CDR3: CASSLRGGRGTDTQYF
V: TRBV4-2; D: .; CDR3: CASSTRGGDQETQYF
V: TRBV9; D: .; CDR3: CASSVAIGGVATDTQYF
V: TRBV6-1; D: .; CDR3: CASSEAGYPSNEQFF
V: TRBV6-5; D: TRBD2; CDR3: CASRKTSGAYEQYF
V: TRBV18; D: .; CDR3: CASSPGRISGNTIYF
V: TRBV28; D: .; CDR3: CASSEPHRQLNYGYTF
V: TRBV7-2; D: .; CDR3: CASSLERDTEAFF